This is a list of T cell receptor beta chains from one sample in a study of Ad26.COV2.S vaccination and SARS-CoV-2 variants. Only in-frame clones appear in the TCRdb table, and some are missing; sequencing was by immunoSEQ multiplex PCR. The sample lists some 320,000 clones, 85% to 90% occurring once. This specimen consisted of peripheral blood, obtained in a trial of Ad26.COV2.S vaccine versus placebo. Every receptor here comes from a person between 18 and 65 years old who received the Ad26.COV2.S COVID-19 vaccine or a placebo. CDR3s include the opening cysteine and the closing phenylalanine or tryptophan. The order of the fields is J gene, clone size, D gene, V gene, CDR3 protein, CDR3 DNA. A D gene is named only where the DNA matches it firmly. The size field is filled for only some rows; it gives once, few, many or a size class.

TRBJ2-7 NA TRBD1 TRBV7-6 CASSLEGQPSYEQYF TGTGCCAGCAGCTTAGAGGGACAGCCTTCCTACGAGCAGTACTTC
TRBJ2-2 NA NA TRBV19 CASCGGHLNTGELFF TGTGCCAGTTGTGGCGGACACCTGAACACCGGGGAGCTGTTTTTT
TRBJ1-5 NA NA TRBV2 CASRKEGDNSQPQHF TGTGCCAGCCGAAAGGAGGGGGACAACTCCCAGCCCCAGCATTTT
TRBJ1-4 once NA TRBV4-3 CASSQEWGPSKWNEKLFF TGCGCCAGCAGCCAAGAGTGGGGGCCGAGTAAGTGGAATGAAAAACTGTTTTTT
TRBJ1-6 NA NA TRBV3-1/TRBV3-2 CASSHQGSPLHF TGTGCCAGCAGCCATCAGGGTTCACCCCTCCACTTT
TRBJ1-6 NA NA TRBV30 CAWSREKSPLHF TGTGCCTGGAGTAGGGAAAAATCACCCCTCCACTTT
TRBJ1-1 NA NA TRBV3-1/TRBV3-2 CASSRPSGRDTEAFF TGTGCCAGCAGCCGGCCTTCAGGGCGAGATACTGAAGCTTTCTTT
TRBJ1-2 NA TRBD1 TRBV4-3 CASSQDRPGTAIYGYTF TGCGCCAGCAGCCAAGATCGGCCCGGGACAGCGATCTATGGCTACACCTTC
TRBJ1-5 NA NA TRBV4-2 CASSQQADQPQHF TGTGCCAGCAGCCAACAGGCCGATCAGCCCCAGCATTTT
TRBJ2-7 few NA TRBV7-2 CASSTSGASSYEQYF TGTGCCAGCAGCACCAGTGGGGCCAGCTCCTACGAGCAGTACTTC
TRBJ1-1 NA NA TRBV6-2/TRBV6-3 CASSYGANEAFF TGTGCCAGCAGTTACGGGGCAAATGAAGCTTTCTTT
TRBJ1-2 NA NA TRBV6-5 CASSVIANYGYTF TGTGCCAGCAGCGTAATTGCGAACTATGGCTACACCTTC
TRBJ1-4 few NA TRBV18 CASSSTARASTNEKLFF TGTGCCAGCTCATCCACAGCAAGGGCATCAACTAATGAAAAACTGTTTTTT
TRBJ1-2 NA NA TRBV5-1 CASRPDSNYGYTF TGCGCCAGCAGACCCGACAGTAACTATGGCTACACCTTC
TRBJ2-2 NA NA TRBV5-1 CASSPGLGSGTGELFF TGCGCCAGCAGCCCAGGGTTGGGGAGCGGGACCGGGGAGCTGTTTTTT
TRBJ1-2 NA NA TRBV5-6 CASSLRPGAPGYYGYTF TGTGCCAGCAGCTTGCGCCCCGGGGCTCCGGGTTACTATGGCTACACCTTC
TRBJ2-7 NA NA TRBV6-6 CASSWGSATYEQYF TGTGCCAGCAGTTGGGGTAGCGCCACTTACGAGCAGTACTTC
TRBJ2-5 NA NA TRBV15 CATSPRGSAAETQYF TGTGCCACCAGCCCTCGGGGCAGTGCGGCCGAGACCCAGTACTTC
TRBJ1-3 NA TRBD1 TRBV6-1 CASSAHHRGSSGNTIYF TGTGCCAGCAGTGCGCACCACAGGGGCTCGTCTGGAAACACCATATATTTT
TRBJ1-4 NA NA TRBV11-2 CASSLNGGTNEKLFF TGTGCCAGCAGCTTGAACGGGGGAACTAATGAAAAACTGTTTTTT
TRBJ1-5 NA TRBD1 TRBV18 CASSPKGTGGNQPQHF TGTGCCAGCTCACCGAAGGGGACAGGGGGCAATCAGCCCCAGCATTTT
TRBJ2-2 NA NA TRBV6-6 CASRMEPPGELFF TGTGCCAGCAGGATGGAACCCCCCGGGGAGCTGTTTTTT
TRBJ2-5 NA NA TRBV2 CASSGQETQYF TGTGCCAGCAGTGGACAGGAGACCCAGTACTTC
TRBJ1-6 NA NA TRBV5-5 CASSLAEGSPLHF TGTGCCAGCAGCTTGGCCGAAGGTTCACCCCTCCACTTT
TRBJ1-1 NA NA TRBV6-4 CASSDFENTEAFF TGTGCCAGCAGTGACTTCGAGAACACTGAAGCTTTCTTT
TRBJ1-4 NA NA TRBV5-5 CASSLRGFNEKLFF TGTGCCAGCAGCTTGCGTGGGTTTAATGAAAAACTGTTTTTT
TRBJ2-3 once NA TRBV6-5 CASTRTDPSTDTQYF TGTGCCAGCACCCGGACGGACCCTAGCACAGATACGCAGTATTTT
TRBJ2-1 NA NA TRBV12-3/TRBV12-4 CASSREYNEQFF TGTGCCAGCAGCCGGGAATACAATGAGCAGTTCTTC
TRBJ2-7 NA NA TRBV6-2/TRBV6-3 CASSQDRGYRYF TGTGCCAGCAGCCAGGACCGAGGGTACCGGTACTTC
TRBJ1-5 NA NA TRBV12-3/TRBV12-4 CASSPGGNQPQHF TGTGCCAGCAGCCCAGGGGGCAATCAGCCCCAGCATTTT
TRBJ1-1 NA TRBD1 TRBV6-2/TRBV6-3 CASSRQGAGMGGSEAFF TGTGCCAGCAGCCGACAGGGGGCTGGAATGGGGGGTTCTGAAGCTTTCTTT
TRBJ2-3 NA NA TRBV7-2 CASSLGGNTDTQYF TGTGCCAGCAGCCTAGGGGGGAACACAGATACGCAGTATTTT
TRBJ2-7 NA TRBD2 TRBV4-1 CASSQVASGGGPTYEQYF TGCGCCAGCAGCCAAGTAGCTAGCGGGGGGGGCCCCACCTACGAGCAGTACTTC
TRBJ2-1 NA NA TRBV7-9 CASSSNRAPRRGNEQFF TGTGCCAGCAGCTCAAACAGGGCCCCAAGAAGGGGCAATGAGCAGTTCTTC
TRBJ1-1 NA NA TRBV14 CASSRNGGRKAFF TGTGCCAGCAGCCGGAACGGGGGGCGAAAAGCTTTCTTT
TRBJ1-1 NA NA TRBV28 CASRGYTEAFF TGTGCCAGCAGGGGGTACACTGAAGCTTTCTTT
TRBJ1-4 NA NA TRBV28 CASSFGGLYEKLFF TGTGCCAGCAGTTTCGGAGGTCTCTATGAAAAACTGTTTTTT
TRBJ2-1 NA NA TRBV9 CASTLEEGPYNEQFF TGTGCCAGCACCCTAGAGGAAGGGCCCTACAATGAGCAGTTCTTC
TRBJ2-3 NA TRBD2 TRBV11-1 CASSINSGGKTDTQYF TGTGCCAGCAGCATAAATAGCGGGGGGAAAACAGATACGCAGTATTTT
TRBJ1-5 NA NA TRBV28 CASSSGQRNQPQHF TGTGCCAGCAGTTCAGGACAGCGCAATCAGCCCCAGCATTTT
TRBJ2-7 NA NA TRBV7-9 CASSLTPYEQYF TGTGCCAGCAGTCTTACACCCTACGAGCAGTACTTC